This TCR beta chain comes out of a study of cytomegalovirus exposure and HLA in healthy donors. TCRdb's copy holds only in-frame clones and misses some; the assay was immunoSEQ multiplex PCR. Among around 140,000 clones listed, roughly 90% were seen once. This CDR3 contains 14 residues. V dropped 1 base and J dropped 6 bases, with 10 bases sitting between them. Germline-derived CDR1 and CDR2 are SGHVS and FQNEAQ. The V call is TRBV7-8, the J call TRBJ2-4; TRBD1 is a possible D gene (6 bases). Source material: PBMCs. The sequence was collected from a man between 18 and 35 years old in good health and CMV-seropositive. The CDR3 sequence: CASSLGDRLNIQYF. CDR3 sequence (DNA): TGTGCCAGCAGCTTAGGCGACAGGTTAAACATTCAGTACTTC.